The rows below give T cell receptor beta chains drawn from one sample of a study of PD-L1 blockade in urothelial cancer. Data came from immunoSEQ multiplex PCR; TCRdb stores just in-frame clones and leaves some out. Here the sample spans some 100,000 clones, 89% being singletons. Sample: PBMCs, taken around atezolizumab (anti-PD-L1) treatment. The receptors stem from a woman of 80 years or more with urothelial cancer. Both conserved end residues are part of each CDR3. D genes are given only for firm matches. Size tells how often a clone was seen (once, few, many) or the class of an expanded clone, and some rows leave it out.

v_gene	d_gene	abundance	j_gene	CDR3nt	CDR3aa
TRBV27	TRBD1	few	TRBJ1-5	TGTGCTCCCAGGGGGCCCAATCAGCCCCAGCATTTT	CAPRGPNQPQHF
TRBV5-1	-	-	TRBJ1-1	TGCGCCAGCAGCTTGGGGGACACACCGGGCGGGACTGAAGCTTTCTTT	CASSLGDTPGGTEAFF
TRBV27	-	-	TRBJ1-1	TGTGCCAGCAGTTCGGGACAAAGGAACACTGAAGCTTTCTTT	CASSSGQRNTEAFF
TRBV6-6	-	-	TRBJ1-2	TGTGCCACCTCCGGAGATTACTATGGCTACACCTTC	CATSGDYYGYTF
TRBV27	TRBD2	once	TRBJ2-7	TGTGCCAGCAGTCGGACTAGCGGGAGATACGAGCAGTACTTC	CASSRTSGRYEQYF
TRBV4-1	-	-	TRBJ1-4	TGCGCCAGCAGCCAGCGAAACAGGGATGAAAAACTGTTTTTT	CASSQRNRDEKLFF
TRBV19	-	-	TRBJ1-5	TGTGCCAGTAGACCCCTGGACAGCTACAATCAGCCCCAGCATTTT	CASRPLDSYNQPQHF
TRBV5-1	-	-	TRBJ2-5	TGCGCCAGCAGCTTGGCGGTTTTCCAAGAGACCCAGTACTTC	CASSLAVFQETQYF
TRBV7-2	-	-	TRBJ1-2	TGTGCCAGCAGCTTAGTCGGGGATGGCTACACCTTC	CASSLVGDGYTF
TRBV6-6	-	-	TRBJ1-3	TGTGCCAGCAGTTACGCCGGTGATGGAAACACCATATATTTT	CASSYAGDGNTIYF
TRBV11-2	TRBD2	-	TRBJ2-7	TGTGCCAGCAGCTTACGTCGTAGCGGGGTATATTACGAGCAGTACTTC	CASSLRRSGVYYEQYF
TRBV23-1	TRBD1	-	TRBJ1-5	TGCGCCAGCAGTCACACCGGGACAGGGGGCCGGAAAAGCAATCAGCCCCAGCATTTT	CASSHTGTGGRKSNQPQHF
TRBV9	-	few	TRBJ1-2	TGTGCCAGCAGCGTAGTTTCCGGGTCCTACACCTTC	CASSVVSGSYTF
TRBV11-2	-	once	TRBJ1-1	TGTGCCAGCAGCTTCAGGGGTCCGCACGAAGCTTTCTTT	CASSFRGPHEAFF
TRBV5-1	-	once	TRBJ1-3	TGCGCCAGCAGCTCACAGGGAAACACCATATATTTT	CASSSQGNTIYF
TRBV28	TRBD2	-	TRBJ2-5	TGTGCCAGCAGTTGGGCTAGCGGGATCGGGACCCAGTACTTC	CASSWASGIGTQYF
TRBV19	TRBD2	-	TRBJ2-7	TGTGCCAGTAGTATAGTGGGGACTAGCGTTCTCTACGAGCAGTACTTC	CASSIVGTSVLYEQYF
TRBV27	TRBD2	-	TRBJ2-3	TGTGCCAGCAGATTCGGCGGGAGTACAGATACGCAGTATTTT	CASRFGGSTDTQYF
TRBV4-1	-	once	TRBJ1-5	TGCGCCAGCAGCCGAGTCGCAGGGGCCACGGGGCCCCAGCATTTT	CASSRVAGATGPQHF
TRBV19	TRBD2	-	TRBJ2-2	TGTGCCAGCGCCACGGGACTAACCGGGGAGCTGTTTTTT	CASATGLTGELFF
TRBV19	-	-	TRBJ1-1	TGTGCCAGTATCCCGGGTGCGGGGGCTACGACTGAAGCTTTCTTT	CASIPGAGATTEAFF
TRBV11-1	TRBD2	-	TRBJ2-1	TGTGCCAGCAGCGAGAATAGTTACGGGAGGGGTTACAATGAGCAGTTCTTC	CASSENSYGRGYNEQFF
TRBV7-2	-	-	TRBJ2-3	TGTGCCAGCAGCCCTGGCGCAGCGAGCACAGATACGCAGTATTTT	CASSPGAASTDTQYF
TRBV29-1	TRBD2	-	TRBJ2-1	TGCAGCGTTCGTCCCCGAGCGGGAGTTCCTAACAATGAGCAGTTCTTC	CSVRPRAGVPNNEQFF
TRBV5-1	TRBD2	-	TRBJ2-3	TGCGCCGCAGCGGGAGGGAAGAGCACAGATACGCAGTATTTT	CAAAGGKSTDTQYF
TRBV27	TRBD1	-	TRBJ1-5	TGTGCCAGCAGGCCAGGGGGGTTTACAGTAGAAAATCAGCCCCAGCATTTT	CASRPGGFTVENQPQHF
TRBV19	TRBD2	-	TRBJ2-5	TGTGCCAGTAGCGACTGGACTAGCGGGAGGGGAGAGACCCAGTACTTC	CASSDWTSGRGETQYF
TRBV7-9	-	few	TRBJ1-1	TGTGCCAGCAGCTTAGAGAGCGGGAGTACTGAAGCTTTCTTT	CASSLESGSTEAFF
TRBV28	-	-	TRBJ1-5	TGTGCCAGCAGTAGACGGAGAGAGGATCAGCCCCAGCATTTT	CASSRRREDQPQHF
TRBV6-1	-	-	TRBJ1-2	TGTGCCAGTTCAGGAGGCGTATTCGGCTACACCTTC	CASSGGVFGYTF
TRBV25-1	TRBD2	-	TRBJ2-1	TGTGCCAGCAGTGTTGCGGGAGGACCCAGCTCCTACAATGAGCAGTTCTTC	CASSVAGGPSSYNEQFF
TRBV29-1	-	once	TRBJ2-3	TGCAGCGTTGGAAGCCTCTCTCCCACAGATACGCAGTATTTT	CSVGSLSPTDTQYF